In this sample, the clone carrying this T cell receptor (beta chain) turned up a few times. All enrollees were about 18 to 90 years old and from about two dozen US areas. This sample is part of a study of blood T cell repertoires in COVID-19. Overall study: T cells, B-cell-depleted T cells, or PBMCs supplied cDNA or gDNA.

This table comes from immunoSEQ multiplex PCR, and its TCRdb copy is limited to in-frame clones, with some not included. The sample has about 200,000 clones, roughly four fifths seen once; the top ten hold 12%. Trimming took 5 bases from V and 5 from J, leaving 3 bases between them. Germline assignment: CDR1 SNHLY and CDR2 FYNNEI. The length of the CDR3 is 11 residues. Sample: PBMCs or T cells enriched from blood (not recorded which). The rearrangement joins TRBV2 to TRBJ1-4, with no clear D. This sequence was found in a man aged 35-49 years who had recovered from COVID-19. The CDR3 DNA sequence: TGTGCCAGCAGTCTAAATGAAAAACTGTTTTTT. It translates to CASSLNEKLFF.